One and the same sample provided the 27 T cell receptor beta chains below, sequenced in a study of PD-1 blockade in classical Hodgkin lymphoma. The protocol was immunoSEQ multiplex PCR, while the TCRdb copy is restricted to in-frame clones and leaves out a portion. The sample holds around 19,000 clones, 75% to 90% seen once. Time point defined: cycle 4 day 1 (C4D1), after more than 5 weeks of nivolumab. Autologous stem cell transplantation was followed by relapse in every patient, and brentuximab vedotin exposure varied. Isolation of CD8+ T cells from thawed PBMCs used magnetic negative selection. The input for sequencing was CD8+ T cells from blood, taken before the fourth cycle of nivolumab. The receptors stem from a human donor with classical Hodgkin lymphoma.

The genes are TRBV27 and TRBJ2-7; no clear D gene. Germline V lookup: CDR1 MNHEY, CDR2 SMNVEV (reference sequence). The CDR3 consists of 15 residues. Trimming shortened V by 0 bases and J by 1 base, and 10 bases separated the two germline ends. CDR3 sequence (DNA): TGTGCCAGCAGTTTATCGAGTAGCCGGTCCTACGAGCAGTACTTC. Protein sequence: CASSLSSSRSYEQYF.

DNA for the CDR3: TGTGCCAGCAGCTTAACTATAGGGCAGGCCCACGAGCAGTACTTC. Encoded protein: CASSLTIGQAHEQYF. The chain joins TRBV7-9 to TRBJ2-7, with unresolved D. Germline CDR1 is SEHNR and CDR2 is FQNEAQ (reference sequence). The CDR3 covers 15 residues. Between the trimmed V and J ends, which lost 2 bases and 5 bases, there was a span of 16 bases.

This clone occurred once. This chain links TRBV7-2 with TRBJ2-2; TRBD2 matches at 10 bases. This CDR3 is 17 amino acids long. Germline CDR1 and CDR2: SGHTA and FQGNSA. V was pared by 2 bases and J by 6 bases, with 9 bases of the junction left unmatched. For the CDR3, the DNA is TGTGCCAGCAGCTTATTGTCCGGGAGCGGGGGGGCCGGGGAGCTGTTTTTT. Translation: CASSLLSGSGGAGELFF.

The chain couples TRBV11-2 to TRBJ2-3, with D uncertain. This CDR3 has 12 residues. Germline V gene lookup returns CDR1 SGHAT and CDR2 FQNNGV. V dropped 3 bases and J dropped 0 bases, with 1 base sitting between them. Here the CDR3 DNA reads TGTGCCAGCAGCTTTAGCACAGATACGCAGTATTTT. Its translation: CASSFSTDTQYF.

This clone has a single count. J is TRBJ2-7 and V is TRBV6-5, with no clear D. V shed 5 bases and J shed 3 bases, with 5 bases lying between them. The CDR3 is made up of 11 amino acids. Germline CDR1 MNHEY, CDR2 SVGAGI. The DNA of the CDR3 is TGTGCCAGCAGTGCAGGCTACGAGCAGTACTTC. Translation: CASSAGYEQYF.

V usage is TRBV4-3 and J usage is TRBJ1-2; D gene uncertain. Germline lookup yields CDR1 LGHNA and CDR2 YSLEER. Deletions cut 3 bases from V and 0 bases from J, with 8 bases between. The CDR3 is made up of 14 amino acids. The CDR3 is CASSHSVPNYGYTF. The CDR3 DNA follows: TGCGCCAGCAGCCACAGTGTACCTAACTATGGCTACACCTTC.

This chain connects TRBV5-5 to TRBJ1-1, with D unresolved. There are 15 residues in the CDR3. The ends were cut back, 5 bases at V and 4 bases at J, with 18 bases in the middle. In germline, CDR1 is SGHKS, CDR2 YYEKEE (reference sequence). The CDR3 sequence is CASSQGNFLVTEAFF. The CDR3 DNA reads TGTGCCAGCAGTCAAGGGAATTTTTTAGTCACTGAAGCTTTCTTT.

The genes are TRBV4-2 and TRBJ1-1; maybe TRBD1 (5 bases). The germline V and J ends were trimmed by 1 base and 5 bases, with 11 bases remaining between them. This CDR3 contains 14 residues. From germline, CDR1 is LGHNA and CDR2 YNFKEQ. The CDR3 nucleotides read TGTGCCAGCAGCCAAGTAGCAGGGATGACTGAAGCTTTCTTT. It specifies CASSQVAGMTEAFF.

The J gene is TRBJ1-4, the V gene TRBV5-1; TRBD1 matches at 8 bases. CDR3 length equals 15 residues. CDR1 is SGHRS, CDR2 YFSETQ, per germline. With 4 bases clipped from V and 5 bases from J, the junction kept 7 bases outside the gene matches. In DNA, the CDR3 is TGCGCCAGCAGCGTGACCCGGGACAGGAATGAAAAACTGTTTTTT. Amino acids: CASSVTRDRNEKLFF.

The chain couples TRBV10-3 to TRBJ2-5; 7 bases are a match to TRBD1. Germline V gives CDR1 ENHRY, CDR2 SYGVKD. This CDR3 comprises 14 residues. After removal of 2 bases from V and 4 bases from J, the junction contained 4 bases not matched to a gene. The chain's CDR3 is CAISEPDRTETQYF. In nucleotides, the CDR3 is TGTGCCATCAGTGAGCCGGACAGGACAGAGACCCAGTACTTC.

The table lists this clone with a few counts. J is TRBJ1-2 and V is TRBV7-6; perhaps TRBD1 as D (5 bases). V was pared by 4 bases and J by 8 bases, with 17 bases between. Germline assignment: CDR1 SGHVS and CDR2 FNYEAQ. CDR3 size: 14 residues. CDR3 loop: CASSSADTRRGYTF. DNA of the CDR3: TGTGCCAGCAGCTCTGCGGACACAAGGCGCGGCTACACCTTC.

The V and J genes are TRBV7-6 and TRBJ1-2; unclear D gene. Germline values: CDR1 SGHVS, CDR2 FNYEAQ. Deletions cut 1 base from V and 4 bases from J, with 10 bases between. The CDR3 contains 14 residues. CDR3 sequence reads: CASSLEVGSYGYTF. Written as DNA, the CDR3 is TGTGCCAGCAGCTTAGAAGTAGGGAGCTATGGCTACACCTTC. The entire variable domain, with the rest obtained from reference TRBV7-6 and TRBJ1-2, is as follows: GAGVSQSPRYKVTKRGQDVALRCDPISGHVSLYWYRQALGQGPEFLTYFNYEAQQDKSGLPNDRFSAERPEGSISTLTIQRTEQRDSAMYRCASSLEVGSYGYTFGSGTRLTVV.

CDR3 loop: CASRWGNTEAFF. For the CDR3, the DNA is TGTGCCAGTCGGTGGGGGAACACTGAAGCTTTCTTT. The V and J genes are TRBV28 and TRBJ1-1; D gene uncertain. From germline, CDR1 is MDHEN and CDR2 SYDVKM. There are 12 residues in the CDR3. V was clipped by 9 bases and J by 1 base, with 9 bases between them.

This clone showed up just a few times. V is TRBV25-1 and J is TRBJ1-1, with TRBD1 identical over 7 bases. Germline trimming cut 3 bases from V and 7 bases from J; bases unmatched to any gene: 5. Germline CDR1 is MGHDK and CDR2 is SYGVNS. This CDR3 comprises 13 residues. The CDR3 DNA follows: TGTGCCAGCAGTGACAGGGGGGCCCTTGAAGCTTTCTTT. Encoded protein: CASSDRGALEAFF.

V gene TRBV6-6 combines with J gene TRBJ2-7, with 7 nucleotides matching TRBD2. Germline CDR1 and CDR2: MNHNY and SVGAGI (reference sequence). The J segment lost 7 bases and the V segment lost 7 bases, leaving 7 bases of the junction unmatched. The CDR3 has 12 amino acids. CDR3 bases: TGTGCCAGCACCTTGGGGAGGGTTGAGCAGTACTTC. Protein product: CASTLGRVEQYF.

This clone was seen just once. The chain employs TRBV10-3 and TRBJ1-1, with D uncertain. V shed 2 bases and J shed 11 bases, with 21 bases lying between them. Germline CDR1 and CDR2: ENHRY and SYGVKD. The CDR3 loop spans 15 amino acids. CDR3 in DNA: TGTGCCATCAGTGAGCCCAGAACCATGGGAGGCCGGGCTTTCTTT. It codes for CAISEPRTMGGRAFF.

The gene calls are TRBV19 and TRBJ1-2; 7 bases line up with TRBD1. The V gene end was trimmed by 5 bases and the J gene end by 2 bases; junction bases not matched to a gene: 2. This CDR3 spans 13 amino acids. CDR1 is LNHDA, CDR2 SQIVND, per germline (reference sequence). CDR3: CASSPQGNYGYTF. The CDR3 nucleotides read TGTGCCAGTAGTCCACAGGGGAACTATGGCTACACCTTC. The whole variable domain, filled in from reference TRBV19 and TRBJ1-2, reads DGGITQSPKYLFRKEGQNVTLSCEQNLNHDAMYWYRQDPGQGLRLIYYSQIVNDFQKGDIAEGYSVSREKKESFPLTVTSAQKNPTAFYLCASSPQGNYGYTFGSGTRLTVV.

The CDR3 sequence is CASSQACVGLPYGYTF. Here the CDR3 DNA reads TGCGCCAGCAGTCAAGCGTGCGTAGGGCTCCCCTATGGCTACACCTTC. The chain links TRBV23-1 to TRBJ1-2, with D unresolved. TRBV23-1 is placed among ORFs of uncertain function. The V and J ends lost 2 bases and 4 bases respectively, with 17 bases between them. CDR3 size: 16 residues.

The rearrangement joins TRBV28 to TRBJ2-1; 7 nucleotides agree with TRBD2. This CDR3 contains 15 residues. The V segment lost 1 base and the J segment 7 bases; nucleotides outside the gene matches: 7. The germline V gene has CDR1 MDHEN and CDR2 SYDVKM. The CDR3 region has the DNA TGTGCCAGCAGTTTATTCAGGGAGGGAAGGAATGAGCAGTTCTTC. Its translation: CASSLFREGRNEQFF. The variable domain in full, with the rest retrieved from reference TRBV28 and TRBJ2-1, is DVKVTQSSRYLVKRTGEKVFLECVQDMDHENMFWYRQDPGLGLRLIYFSYDVKMKEKGDIPEGYSVSREKKERFSLILESASTNQTSMYLCASSLFREGRNEQFFGPGTRLTVL.

The CDR3: CASTGNERGGQGEQFF. As DNA, the CDR3 is TGTGCCAGCACGGGGAATGAGCGGGGGGGCCAGGGTGAGCAGTTCTTC. J is TRBJ2-1 and V is TRBV7-9; the match to TRBD2 covers 10 bases. Germline-derived CDR1 and CDR2 are SEHNR and FQNEAQ (reference sequence). The CDR3 is 16 amino acids. The junction had 15 bases not matched to a gene; V was cut back by 7 bases and J by 9 bases.

This sequence joins TRBV2 and TRBJ1-5; 10 bases fit TRBD1. In germline, CDR1 is SNHLY, CDR2 FYNNEI. Losses at the gene ends were 10 bases for V and 0 bases for J; bases not matched to a gene: 6. The CDR3 spans 15 residues. CDR3 in DNA: TGTGCCATTGACAGGGGGCAGGATAGCAATCAGCCCCAGCATTTT. This encodes CAIDRGQDSNQPQHF.

The chain uses TRBV30 and TRBJ1-3; tentative D call: TRBD1 (5 bases). The CDR3 runs 15 residues. Germline lookup yields CDR1 GTSNPN and CDR2 SVGIG (reference sequence). Trimming shortened V by 4 bases and J by 4 bases, and 17 bases separated the two germline ends. The CDR3 nucleotides read TGTGCCTGGAATCGATGGGGGGGGAACGGAAACACCATATATTTT. Protein product: CAWNRWGGNGNTIYF.

This sequence joins TRBV4-2 and TRBJ1-2; 8 positions agree with TRBD1. Germline assignment: CDR1 LGHNA and CDR2 YNFKEQ. This CDR3 is 15 amino acids long. Trimming cost V 0 bases and J 7 bases; bases outside gene matches: 7. In DNA form, the CDR3 reads TGTGCCAGCAGCCAAGAGAGGGGACAGGCCCTTGGCTACACCTTC. Translating gives CASSQERGQALGYTF.

This clone was recorded once. This sequence joins TRBV11-3 and TRBJ2-5; D possibly corresponds to TRBD2 (5 bases). This CDR3 is built from 14 residues. The germline V gene encodes CDR1 SGHNT and CDR2 YENEEA. The ends were cut back, 0 bases at V and 4 bases at J, with 9 bases in the middle. CDR3 DNA sequence: TGTGCCAGCAGCTTAGATCGGGCGGGAGAGACCCAGTACTTC. Translation gives CASSLDRAGETQYF.

The genes are TRBV19 and TRBJ2-1; the D is unclear. CDR1 and CDR2 (germline): LNHDA, SQIVND (reference sequence). The CDR3 runs 12 residues. Trimming took off 3 bases at V and 6 bases at J, with 6 bases between the two ends. CDR3 DNA sequence: TGTGCCAGTAGTATCGCCTCCAATGAGCAGTTCTTC. Its protein is CASSIASNEQFF.

V usage is TRBV4-3 and J usage is TRBJ1-3, with D hard to call. The V end was cut by 0 bases, the J end by 6 bases, with 15 bases between. CDR1 and CDR2 (germline): LGHNA, YSLEER. There are 16 residues in the CDR3. The CDR3 region is CASSQDSVASPNTIYF. The CDR3 nucleotides are TGCGCCAGCAGCCAAGATTCCGTCGCGAGTCCAAACACCATATATTTT.

The J gene is TRBJ2-3, the V gene TRBV11-3; possibly TRBD1 for D (6 bases). V dropped 3 bases and J dropped 2 bases, with 15 bases sitting between them. The CDR3 contains 16 residues. Germline values: CDR1 SGHNT, CDR2 YENEEA. The CDR3, as DNA: TGTGCCAGCAGCTTCCGCGAGGGGGTAAACACAGATACGCAGTATTTT. Its protein product is CASSFREGVNTDTQYF.